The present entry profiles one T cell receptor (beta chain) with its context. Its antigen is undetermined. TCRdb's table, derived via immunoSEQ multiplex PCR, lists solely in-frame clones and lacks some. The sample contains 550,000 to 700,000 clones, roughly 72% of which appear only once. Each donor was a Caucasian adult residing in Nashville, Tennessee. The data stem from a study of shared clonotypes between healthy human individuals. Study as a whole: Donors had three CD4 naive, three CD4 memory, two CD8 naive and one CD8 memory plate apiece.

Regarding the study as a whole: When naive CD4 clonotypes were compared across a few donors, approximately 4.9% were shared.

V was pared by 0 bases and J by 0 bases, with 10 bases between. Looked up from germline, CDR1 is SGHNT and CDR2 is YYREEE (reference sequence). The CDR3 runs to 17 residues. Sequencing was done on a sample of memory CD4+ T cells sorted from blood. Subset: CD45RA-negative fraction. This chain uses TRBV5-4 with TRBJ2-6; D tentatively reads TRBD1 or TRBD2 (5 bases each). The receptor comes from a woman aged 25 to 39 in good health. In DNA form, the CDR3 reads TGTGCCAGCAGCTTGGGAGGGGCCACCTCTGGGGCCAACGTCCTGACTTTC. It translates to CASSLGGATSGANVLTF.